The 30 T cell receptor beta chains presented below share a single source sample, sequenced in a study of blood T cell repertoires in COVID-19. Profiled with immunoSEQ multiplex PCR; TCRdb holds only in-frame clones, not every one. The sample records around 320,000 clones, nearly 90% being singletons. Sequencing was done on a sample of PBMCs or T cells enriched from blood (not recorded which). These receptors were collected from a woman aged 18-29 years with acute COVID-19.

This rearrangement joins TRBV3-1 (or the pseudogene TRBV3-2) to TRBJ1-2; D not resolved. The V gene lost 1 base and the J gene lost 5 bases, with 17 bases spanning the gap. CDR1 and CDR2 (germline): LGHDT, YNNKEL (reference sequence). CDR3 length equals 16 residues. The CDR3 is CASSQARTRAWYGYTF. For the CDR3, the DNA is TGTGCCAGCAGCCAAGCCCGGACTCGCGCGTGGTATGGCTACACCTTC.

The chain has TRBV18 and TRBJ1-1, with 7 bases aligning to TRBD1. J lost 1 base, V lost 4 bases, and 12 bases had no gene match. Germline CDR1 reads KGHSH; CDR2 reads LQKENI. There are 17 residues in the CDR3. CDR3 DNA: TGTGCCAGCTCACGCATCAAGACAGGGATGGGGAACACTGAAGCTTTCTTT. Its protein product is CASSRIKTGMGNTEAFF.

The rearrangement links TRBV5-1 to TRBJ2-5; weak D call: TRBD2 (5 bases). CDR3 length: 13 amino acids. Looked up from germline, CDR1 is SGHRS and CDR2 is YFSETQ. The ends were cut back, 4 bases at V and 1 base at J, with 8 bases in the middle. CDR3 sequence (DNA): TGCGCCAGCAGCATGAGCGGCCAAGAGACCCAGTACTTC. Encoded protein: CASSMSGQETQYF. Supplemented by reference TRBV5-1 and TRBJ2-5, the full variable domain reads KAGVTQTPRYLIKTRGQQVTLSCSPISGHRSVSWYQQTPGQGLQFLFEYFSETQRNKGNFPGRFSGRQFSNSRSEMNVSTLELGDSALYLCASSMSGQETQYFGPGTRLLVL.

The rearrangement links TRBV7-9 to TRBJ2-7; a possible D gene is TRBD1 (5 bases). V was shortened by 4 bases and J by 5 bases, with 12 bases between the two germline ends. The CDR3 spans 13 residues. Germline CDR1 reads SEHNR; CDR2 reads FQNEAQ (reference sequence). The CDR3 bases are TGTGCCAGCAGCTGGACCCAGGGTGACGAGCAGTACTTC. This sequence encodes CASSWTQGDEQYF.

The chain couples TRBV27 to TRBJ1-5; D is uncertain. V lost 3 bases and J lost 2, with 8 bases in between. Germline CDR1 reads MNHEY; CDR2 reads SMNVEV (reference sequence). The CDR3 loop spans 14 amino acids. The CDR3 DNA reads TGTGCCAGCAGTTTCCGGCGGGGCAATCAGCCCCAGCATTTT. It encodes CASSFRRGNQPQHF.

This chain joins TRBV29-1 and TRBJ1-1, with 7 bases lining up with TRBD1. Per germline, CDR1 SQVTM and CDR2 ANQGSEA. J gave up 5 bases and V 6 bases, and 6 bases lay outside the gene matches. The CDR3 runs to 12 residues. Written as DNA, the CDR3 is TGCAGCGTGAGTTCAGGGGGAACTGAAGCTTTCTTT. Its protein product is CSVSSGGTEAFF.

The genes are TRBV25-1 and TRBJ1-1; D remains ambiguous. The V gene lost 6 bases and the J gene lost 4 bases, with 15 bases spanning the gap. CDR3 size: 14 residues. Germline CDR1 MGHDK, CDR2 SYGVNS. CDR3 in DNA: TGTGCCAGCAGATCTTTCGAGGGCTCCACTGAAGCTTTCTTT. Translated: CASRSFEGSTEAFF.

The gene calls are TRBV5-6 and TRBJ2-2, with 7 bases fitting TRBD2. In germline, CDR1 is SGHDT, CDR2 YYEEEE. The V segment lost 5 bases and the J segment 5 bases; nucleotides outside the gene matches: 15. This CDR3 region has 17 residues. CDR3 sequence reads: CASSQNAGRIFTGELFF. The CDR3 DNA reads TGTGCCAGCAGTCAAAACGCCGGGAGGATATTTACCGGGGAGCTGTTTTTT.

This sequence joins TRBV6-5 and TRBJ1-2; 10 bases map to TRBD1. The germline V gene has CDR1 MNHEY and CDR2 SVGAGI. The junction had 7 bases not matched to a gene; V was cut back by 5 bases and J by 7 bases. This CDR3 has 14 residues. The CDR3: CASSPDRGPAGYTF. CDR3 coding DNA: TGTGCCAGCAGTCCCGACAGGGGGCCTGCTGGCTACACCTTC.

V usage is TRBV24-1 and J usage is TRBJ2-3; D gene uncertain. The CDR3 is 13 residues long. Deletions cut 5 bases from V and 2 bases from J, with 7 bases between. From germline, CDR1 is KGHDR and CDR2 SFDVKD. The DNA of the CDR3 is TGTGCCACCAGTGCTACAGACACAGATACGCAGTATTTT. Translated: CATSATDTDTQYF.

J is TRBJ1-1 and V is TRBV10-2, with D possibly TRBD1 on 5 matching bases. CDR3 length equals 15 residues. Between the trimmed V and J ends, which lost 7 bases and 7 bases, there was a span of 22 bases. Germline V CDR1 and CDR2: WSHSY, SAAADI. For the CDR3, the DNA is TGCGCCAGCACCGCCTCCTCGGGGGTTTCCTTTGAAGCTTTCTTT. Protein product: CASTASSGVSFEAFF.

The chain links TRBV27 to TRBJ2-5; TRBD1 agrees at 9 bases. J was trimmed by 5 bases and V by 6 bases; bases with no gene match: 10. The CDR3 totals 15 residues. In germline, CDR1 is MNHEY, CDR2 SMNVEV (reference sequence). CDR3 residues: CASRTFGQGLETQYF. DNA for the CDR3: TGTGCCAGCAGAACCTTCGGACAGGGGTTGGAGACCCAGTACTTC.

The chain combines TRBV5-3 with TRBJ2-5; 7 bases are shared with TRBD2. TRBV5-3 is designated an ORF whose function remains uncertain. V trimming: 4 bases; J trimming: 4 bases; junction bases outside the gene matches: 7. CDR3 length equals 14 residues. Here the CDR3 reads CARSLTSVSETQYF. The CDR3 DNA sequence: TGTGCCAGAAGCCTAACTAGCGTTTCAGAGACCCAGTACTTC.

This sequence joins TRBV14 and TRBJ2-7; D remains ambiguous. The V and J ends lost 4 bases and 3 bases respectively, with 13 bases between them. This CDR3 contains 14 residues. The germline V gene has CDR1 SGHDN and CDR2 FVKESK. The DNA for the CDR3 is TGTGCCAGCAGCCGAACAACAGCCTTCTACGAGCAGTACTTC. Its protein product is CASSRTTAFYEQYF.

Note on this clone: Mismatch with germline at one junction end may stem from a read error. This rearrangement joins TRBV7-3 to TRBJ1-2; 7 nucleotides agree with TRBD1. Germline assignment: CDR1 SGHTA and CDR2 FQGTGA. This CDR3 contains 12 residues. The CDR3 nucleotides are TGTGCCAGCGGCTTGACAGGGTATGGCTACACCTTC. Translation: CASGLTGYGYTF.

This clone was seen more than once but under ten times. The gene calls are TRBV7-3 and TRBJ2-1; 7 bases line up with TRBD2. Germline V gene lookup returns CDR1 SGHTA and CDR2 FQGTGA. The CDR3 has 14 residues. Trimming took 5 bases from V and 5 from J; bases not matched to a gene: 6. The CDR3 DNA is TGTGCCAGCAGCCCGACAAGCGGGAACAATGAGCAGTTCTTC. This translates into CASSPTSGNNEQFF.

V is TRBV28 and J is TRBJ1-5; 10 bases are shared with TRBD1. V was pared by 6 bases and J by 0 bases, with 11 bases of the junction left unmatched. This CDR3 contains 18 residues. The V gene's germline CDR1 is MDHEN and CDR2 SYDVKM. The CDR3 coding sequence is TGTGCCAGCAGAACGACAGGGGGCGGTATGTATAGCAATCAGCCCCAGCATTTT. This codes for CASRTTGGGMYSNQPQHF.

CDR3 nucleotides: TGTGCCAGCAGCCAATCGACAGGGGGCACTGAAGCTTTCTTT. It encodes CASSQSTGGTEAFF. The chain joins TRBV7-3 to TRBJ1-1; 9 nucleotides align to TRBD1. Germline V CDR1 and CDR2: SGHTA, FQGTGA. V gave up 5 bases and J gave up 4 bases; unmatched junction bases: 5. The CDR3 spans 14 residues.

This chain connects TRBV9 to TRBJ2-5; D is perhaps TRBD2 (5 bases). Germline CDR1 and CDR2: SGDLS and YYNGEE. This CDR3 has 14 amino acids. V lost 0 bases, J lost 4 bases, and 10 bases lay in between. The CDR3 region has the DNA TGTGCCAGCAGCGTAGCTGGGGAGCGAGAGACCCAGTACTTC. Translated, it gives CASSVAGERETQYF. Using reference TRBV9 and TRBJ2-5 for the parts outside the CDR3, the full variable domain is DSGVTQTPKHLITATGQRVTLRCSPRSGDLSVYWYQQSLDQGLQFLIQYYNGEERAKGNILERFSAQQFPDLHSELNLSSLELGDSALYFCASSVAGERETQYFGPGTRLLVL.

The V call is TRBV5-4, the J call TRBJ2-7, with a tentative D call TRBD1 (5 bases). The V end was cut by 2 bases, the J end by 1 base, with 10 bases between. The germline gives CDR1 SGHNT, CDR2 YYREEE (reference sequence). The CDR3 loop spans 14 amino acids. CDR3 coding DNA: TGTGCCAGCAGCTTAGGACACCCGTCCTACGAGCAGTACTTC. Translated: CASSLGHPSYEQYF.

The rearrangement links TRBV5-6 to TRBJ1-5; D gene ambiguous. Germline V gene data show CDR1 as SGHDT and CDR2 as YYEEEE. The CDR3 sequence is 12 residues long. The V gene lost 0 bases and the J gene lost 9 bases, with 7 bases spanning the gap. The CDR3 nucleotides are TGTGCCAGCAGCTTGGGAGGGCGGCCCCAGCATTTT. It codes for CASSLGGRPQHF.

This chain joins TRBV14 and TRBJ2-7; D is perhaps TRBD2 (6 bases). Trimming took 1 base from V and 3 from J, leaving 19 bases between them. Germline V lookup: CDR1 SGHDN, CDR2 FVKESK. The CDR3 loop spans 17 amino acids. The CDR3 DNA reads TGTGCCAGCAGCCAAGCCAGGGAGGACGGTGGTTTCTACGAGCAGTACTTC. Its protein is CASSQAREDGGFYEQYF.

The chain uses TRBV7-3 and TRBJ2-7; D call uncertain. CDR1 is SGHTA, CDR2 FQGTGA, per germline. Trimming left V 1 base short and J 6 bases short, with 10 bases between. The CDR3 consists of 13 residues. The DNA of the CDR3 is TGTGCCAGCAGCTTAATGCGCCCTGGCGAGCAGTACTTC. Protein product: CASSLMRPGEQYF.

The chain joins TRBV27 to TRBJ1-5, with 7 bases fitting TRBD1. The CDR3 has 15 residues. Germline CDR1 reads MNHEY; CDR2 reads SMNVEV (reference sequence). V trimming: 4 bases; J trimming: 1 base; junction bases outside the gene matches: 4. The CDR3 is CASSSRQGSNQPQHF. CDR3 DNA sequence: TGTGCCAGCAGTTCGCGACAGGGAAGCAATCAGCCCCAGCATTTT.

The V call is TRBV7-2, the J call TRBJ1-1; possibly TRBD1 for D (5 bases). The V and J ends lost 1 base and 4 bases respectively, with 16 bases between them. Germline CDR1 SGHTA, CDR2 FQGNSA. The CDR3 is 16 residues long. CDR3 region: CASSLDWNGGITEAFF. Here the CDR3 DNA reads TGTGCCAGCAGCTTAGACTGGAACGGGGGTATCACTGAAGCTTTCTTT.

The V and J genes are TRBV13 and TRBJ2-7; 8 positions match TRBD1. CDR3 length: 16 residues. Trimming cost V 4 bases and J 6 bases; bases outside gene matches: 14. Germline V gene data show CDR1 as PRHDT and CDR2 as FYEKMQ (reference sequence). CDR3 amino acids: CASSSADGGQGGEQYF. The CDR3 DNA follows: TGTGCCAGCAGCTCAGCCGATGGTGGACAGGGCGGCGAGCAGTACTTC.

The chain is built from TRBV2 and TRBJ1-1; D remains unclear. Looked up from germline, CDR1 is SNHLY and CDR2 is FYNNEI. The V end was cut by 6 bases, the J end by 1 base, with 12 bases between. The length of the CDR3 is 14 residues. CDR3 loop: CASRTRQRNTEAFF. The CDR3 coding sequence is TGTGCCAGCAGGACCAGGCAGAGGAACACTGAAGCTTTCTTT.

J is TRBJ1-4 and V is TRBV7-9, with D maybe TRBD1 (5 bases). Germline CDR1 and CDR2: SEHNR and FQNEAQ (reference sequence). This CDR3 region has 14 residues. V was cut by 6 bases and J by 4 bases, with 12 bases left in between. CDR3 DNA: TGTGCCAGCAGACAGGCGGGACTTAATGAAAAACTGTTTTTT. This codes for CASRQAGLNEKLFF.

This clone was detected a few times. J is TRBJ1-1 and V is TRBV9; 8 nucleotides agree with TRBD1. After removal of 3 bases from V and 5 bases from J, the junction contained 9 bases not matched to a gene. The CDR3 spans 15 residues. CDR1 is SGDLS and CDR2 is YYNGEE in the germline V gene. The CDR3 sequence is CASSARDRQGTEAFF. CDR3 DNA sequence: TGTGCCAGCAGCGCGCGGGACAGGCAGGGAACTGAAGCTTTCTTT.

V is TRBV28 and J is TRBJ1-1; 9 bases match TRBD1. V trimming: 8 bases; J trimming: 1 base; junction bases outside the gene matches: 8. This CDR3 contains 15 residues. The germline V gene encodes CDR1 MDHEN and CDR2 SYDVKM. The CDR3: CASGLTGGRNTEAFF. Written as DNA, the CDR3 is TGTGCCAGCGGGCTAACAGGGGGCAGGAACACTGAAGCTTTCTTT.